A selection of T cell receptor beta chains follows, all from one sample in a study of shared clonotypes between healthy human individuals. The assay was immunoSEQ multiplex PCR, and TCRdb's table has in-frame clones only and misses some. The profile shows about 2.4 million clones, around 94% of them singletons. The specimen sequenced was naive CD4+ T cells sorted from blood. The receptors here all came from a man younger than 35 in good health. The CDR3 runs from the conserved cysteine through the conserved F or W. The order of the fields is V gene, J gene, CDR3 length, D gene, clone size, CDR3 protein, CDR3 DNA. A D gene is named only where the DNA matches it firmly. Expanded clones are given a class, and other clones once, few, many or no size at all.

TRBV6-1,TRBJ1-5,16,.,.,CASSGRDRKVDQPQHF,TGTGCCAGCAGTGGCCGGGACCGTAAGGTTGATCAGCCCCAGCATTTT
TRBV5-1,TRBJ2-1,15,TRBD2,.,CASSLGGGSYNEQFF,TGCGCCAGCAGCTTAGGCGGGGGCTCCTACAATGAGCAGTTCTTC
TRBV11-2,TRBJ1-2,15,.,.,CASSYNNRGGAGYTF,TGTGCCAGCAGTTACAACAATCGCGGCGGGGCTGGCTACACCTTC
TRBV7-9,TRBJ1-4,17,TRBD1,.,CASSPHLKQGVWEKLFF,TGTGCCAGCAGCCCACACTTAAAACAGGGGGTGTGGGAAAAACTGTTTTTT
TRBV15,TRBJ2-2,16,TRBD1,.,CATSRDGTVNTGELFF,TGTGCCACCAGCAGAGATGGGACAGTGAACACCGGGGAGCTGTTTTTT
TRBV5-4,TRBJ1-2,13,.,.,CASSLDRTYGYTF,TGTGCCAGCAGCTTGGACAGAACTTATGGCTACACCTTC
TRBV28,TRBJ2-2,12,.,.,CASNLGRGELFF,TGTGCCAGCAATCTGGGGCGGGGGGAGCTGTTTTTT
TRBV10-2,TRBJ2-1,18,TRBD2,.,CASSGGLAGGVAISEQFF,TGCGCCAGCAGTGGTGGACTAGCGGGGGGGGTGGCGATCAGTGAGCAGTTCTTC
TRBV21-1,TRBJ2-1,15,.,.,CASSTLAGVYNEQFF,TGTGCCAGCAGTACTCTAGCGGGAGTTTACAATGAGCAGTTCTTC
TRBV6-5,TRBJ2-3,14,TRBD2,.,CASKRSSGGDTQYF,TGTGCCAGCAAAAGGTCTAGCGGGGGGGATACGCAGTATTTT
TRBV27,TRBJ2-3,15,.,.,CASTLNPSITDTQYF,TGTGCCAGCACCCTAAACCCATCCATCACAGATACGCAGTATTTT
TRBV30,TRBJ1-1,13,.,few,CAWSPMSKTEAFF,TGTGCCTGGAGTCCGATGTCCAAAACTGAAGCTTTCTTT
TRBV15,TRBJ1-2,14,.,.,CATSRDDGPGGYTF,TGTGCCACCAGCAGAGATGATGGCCCGGGCGGCTACACCTTC
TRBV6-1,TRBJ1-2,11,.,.,CASKRDYGYTF,TGTGCCAGCAAACGTGACTATGGCTACACCTTC
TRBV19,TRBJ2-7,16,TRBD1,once,CASSTQTGGVKDEQYF,TGTGCCAGTAGTACCCAAACAGGGGGAGTAAAGGACGAGCAGTACTTC
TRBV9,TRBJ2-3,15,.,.,CASSEPGKVLDTQYF,TGTGCCAGCAGCGAGCCCGGGAAGGTTTTGGATACGCAGTATTTT
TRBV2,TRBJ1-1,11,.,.,CASSVLSGAFF,TGTGCCAGCAGTGTTTTATCGGGTGCTTTCTTT
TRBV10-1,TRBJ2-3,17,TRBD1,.,CASSETIGQGRTDTQYF,TGCGCCAGCAGTGAGACCATCGGACAGGGTAGGACAGATACGCAGTATTTT
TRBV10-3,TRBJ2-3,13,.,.,CAISSGVTDTQYF,TGTGCCATCAGCAGCGGAGTCACAGATACGCAGTATTTT
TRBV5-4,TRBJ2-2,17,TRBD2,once,CASSPTSGAGGTGELFF,TGTGCCAGCTCCCCCACTAGCGGGGCTGGGGGAACCGGGGAGCTGTTTTTT
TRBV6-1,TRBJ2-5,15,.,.,CASKIWAGGGETQYF,TGTGCCAGTAAAATATGGGCAGGCGGAGGGGAGACCCAGTACTTC
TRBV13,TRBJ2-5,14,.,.,CASSLKQRQETQYF,TGTGCCAGCAGCCTCAAACAGCGGCAAGAGACCCAGTACTTC
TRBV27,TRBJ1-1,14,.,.,CASSFGVGNTEAFF,TGTGCCAGCAGTTTTGGGGTCGGGAACACTGAAGCTTTCTTT
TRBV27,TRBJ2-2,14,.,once,CASSLGRHTGELFF,TGTGCCAGCAGTTTAGGACGGCACACCGGGGAGCTGTTTTTT
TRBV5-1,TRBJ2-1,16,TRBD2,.,CASNLESSGGYNEQFF,TGCGCCAGCAACTTAGAATCTAGCGGGGGGTACAATGAGCAGTTCTTC
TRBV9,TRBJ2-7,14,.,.,CASSASASSYEQYF,TGTGCCAGCAGCGCCTCGGCCTCTTCCTACGAGCAGTACTTC
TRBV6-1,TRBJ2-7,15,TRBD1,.,CASSEPGQGVYEQYF,TGTGCCAGCAGTGAGCCCGGACAGGGGGTCTACGAGCAGTACTTC
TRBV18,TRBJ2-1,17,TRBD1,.,CASSPTRQGSSYNEQFF,TGTGCCAGCTCACCGACGAGACAGGGAAGCTCCTACAATGAGCAGTTCTTC
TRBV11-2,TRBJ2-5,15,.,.,CASSSHNLSPETQYF,TGTGCCAGCAGCTCGCATAATCTTAGTCCTGAGACCCAGTACTTC
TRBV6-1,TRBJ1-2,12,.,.,CASRTHGGGYTF,TGTGCCAGCAGGACCCACGGGGGCGGCTACACCTTC
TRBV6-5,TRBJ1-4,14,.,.,CASRYDTRAEKLFF,TGTGCCAGCAGATATGACACCAGGGCTGAAAAACTGTTTTTT
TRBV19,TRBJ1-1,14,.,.,CASSSTSLNTEAFF,TGTGCCAGTAGCTCGACAAGCTTGAACACTGAAGCTTTCTTT
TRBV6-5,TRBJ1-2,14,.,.,CASSESGRGYGYTF,TGTGCCAGCAGCGAGTCAGGGCGTGGCTATGGCTACACCTTC
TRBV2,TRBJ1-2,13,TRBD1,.,CASSAGQGYGYTF,TGTGCCAGCAGCGCGGGACAGGGCTATGGCTACACCTTC
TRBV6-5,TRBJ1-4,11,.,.,CASSYRSGRVF,TGTGCCAGCAGTTACCGGTCGGGACGGGTTTTT
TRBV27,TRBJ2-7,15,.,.,CASTLRGAAPYEQYF,TGTGCCAGCACCCTAAGGGGGGCCGCCCCCTACGAGCAGTACTTC
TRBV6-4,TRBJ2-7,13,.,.,CASSASGGYEQYF,TGTGCCAGCAGTGCGAGCGGTGGCTACGAGCAGTACTTC
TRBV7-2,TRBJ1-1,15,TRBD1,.,CASSLNRGLNTEAFF,TGTGCCAGCAGCTTGAACAGGGGGCTCAACACTGAAGCTTTCTTT
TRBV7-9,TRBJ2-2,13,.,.,CASSLLYTGELFF,TGTGCCAGCAGCCTGCTCTACACCGGGGAGCTGTTTTTT
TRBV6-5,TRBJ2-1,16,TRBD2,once,CASSYSGLAGGNQQFF,TGTGCCAGCAGTTACTCCGGACTAGCGGGGGGGAACCAGCAGTTCTTC
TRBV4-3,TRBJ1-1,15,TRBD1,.,CASSPRQGGLAEAFF,TGCGCCAGCAGCCCTCGACAGGGGGGGCTGGCTGAAGCTTTCTTT
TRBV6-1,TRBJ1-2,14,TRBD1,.,CASSETGTAYGYTF,TGTGCCAGCAGTGAAACAGGGACAGCGTATGGCTACACCTTC
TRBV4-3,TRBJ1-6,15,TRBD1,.,CASSRVDRDNSPLHF,TGCGCCAGCAGCCGCGTGGACAGGGATAATTCACCCCTCCACTTT
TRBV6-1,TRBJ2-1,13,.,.,CASSQYPGVEQFF,TGTGCCAGCAGTCAATACCCAGGGGTTGAGCAGTTCTTC
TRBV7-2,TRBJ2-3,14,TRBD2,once,CASRLAGGPGTQYF,TGTGCCAGCAGACTAGCGGGAGGGCCTGGTACGCAGTATTTT
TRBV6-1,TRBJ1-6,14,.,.,CASSSKELNSPLHF,TGTGCCAGCAGTTCCAAGGAATTAAATTCACCCCTCCACTTT
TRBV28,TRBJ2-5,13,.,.,CASSLSSGVTQYF,TGTGCCAGCAGTTTATCCTCCGGGGTGACCCAGTACTTC
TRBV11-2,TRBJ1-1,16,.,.,CASSRGSTSGNTEAFF,TGTGCCAGCAGCAGAGGGAGTACCAGCGGGAACACTGAAGCTTTCTTT
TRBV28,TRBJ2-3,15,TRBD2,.,CASTLGGDRTDTQYF,TGTGCCAGCACCTTGGGGGGGGACCGCACAGATACGCAGTATTTT
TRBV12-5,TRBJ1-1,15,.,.,CASGLNKGENTEAFF,TGTGCTAGTGGTTTGAACAAAGGGGAGAACACTGAAGCTTTCTTT
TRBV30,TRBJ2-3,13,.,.,CAWTQGPPGTQYF,TGTGCCTGGACCCAGGGACCGCCTGGTACGCAGTATTTT
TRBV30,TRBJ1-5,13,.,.,CAWSVQGGQPQHF,TGTGCCTGGAGTGTACAAGGGGGGCAGCCCCAGCATTTT
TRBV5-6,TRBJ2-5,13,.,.,CASSLWEEETQYF,TGTGCCAGCAGCTTGTGGGAGGAAGAGACCCAGTACTTC
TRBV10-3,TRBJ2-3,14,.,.,CAIGAGHNTDTQYF,TGTGCCATCGGCGCGGGACACAACACAGATACGCAGTATTTT
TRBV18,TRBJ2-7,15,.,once,CASSPPIRRTYEQYF,TGTGCCAGCTCACCGCCCATCCGGCGGACCTACGAGCAGTACTTC
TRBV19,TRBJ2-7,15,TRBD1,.,CASSIGRTGYYEQYF,TGTGCCAGTAGTATAGGGCGGACAGGGTATTACGAGCAGTACTTC
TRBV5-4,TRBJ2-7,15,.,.,CASSLESGRKYEQYF,TGTGCCAGCAGCTTGGAGAGCGGACGAAAGTACGAGCAGTACTTC
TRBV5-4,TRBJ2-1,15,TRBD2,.,CASSLGREAYNEQFF,TGTGCCAGCAGCTTGGGGCGGGAGGCCTACAATGAGCAGTTCTTC